This TCR beta chain was recorded in a study of shared clonotypes between healthy human individuals. Looking at the study overall: The study drew on a couple of women and a few men aged 18 to 49 as donors. Study findings and constraints: In general, naive subsets displayed greater estimated richness than memory subsets did. With four donors compared, around 5% of naive CD4 clonotypes were shared.

Trimming took off 4 bases at V and 3 bases at J, with 18 bases between the two ends. Per the germline V gene, CDR1 is KGHSH and CDR2 is LQKENI. The CDR3 is 16 residues long. On this clone itself: Its antigen remains unidentified.

Produced via immunoSEQ multiplex PCR; TCRdb's table is partial and in-frame only. The sample lists roughly 2.2 million clones; just over 90% were seen once. This clonotype originated in a man younger than 35 in good health. Some clones in this sample may be carry-over from other donors' samples. Sequenced sample: naive CD4+ T cells from PBMCs. The subset was: CD45RA+ positively selected. The chain combines TRBV18 with TRBJ1-2; D unresolved. CDR3 loop: CASSLSQELVDYGYTF. The CDR3 DNA sequence: TGTGCCAGCTCACTCTCACAAGAGTTGGTGGACTATGGCTACACCTTC. Complete variable domain (other parts from reference TRBV18 and TRBJ1-2): NAGVMQNPRHLVRRRGQEARLRCSPMKGHSHVYWYRQLPEEGLKFMVYLQKENIIDESGMPKERFSAEFPKEGPSILRIQQVVRGDSAAYFCASSLSQELVDYGYTFGSGTRLTVV.